This T cell receptor beta chain comes out of a study of intratumoral heterogeneity in liver cancer. Looking at the study overall: Across the full approximately 13-patient cohort, most patients were male and the median age was about 61 years. The overall cohort comprised 70 to 80 multiregional samples from approximately 14 HCC patients, with 51 tumoral and 20 or so adjacent nontumoral regions. RNA-seq, DNA sequencing, TCR-seq and SNP array data from multiple regions of hepatocellular carcinoma specimens were combined in the study to investigate intratumor heterogeneity.

The CDR3 contains 15 residues, cysteine and phenylalanine counted. Of the read, only the CDR3 DNA is kept; its 45 bases are in frame from base 1. Trimming at the junction amounts to 4 bases on V and 0 bases on J, and the germline ends lie 10 bases apart. The CDR1 and CDR2 encoded by the germline V gene (reference sequence) are LGHDT and YNNKEL. TCR beta chain CDR3 regions were sequenced from genomic DNA using the immunoSEQ assay. Rearranged VDJ segments were amplified with primers annealing to V and J segments. The original pipeline was this. The ImmunoSeq Analyzer software was used to calculate clonality and richness metrics. Fisher's exact test, supplemented by a beta-binomial method for added stringency, was applied to identify differentially abundant clones between regions. The clones in this table, taken by TCRdb from immuneACCESS, are in-frame only. Not every clone is retained; where verified, under half of the shortfall comes from an unresolved V gene, and the cause of the rest is unknown. The V and J calls and clone size come from that table; D and trimming were worked out from the DNA. Recorded for this sample are 21,000 or so clones; approximately 73% of them occurred a single time. The top ten hold 15% to 20% of the sample.

About this clone itself: Its cognate antigen has yet to be identified. Nothing much larger sits one base from this clone, and base qualities are not available.

Every patient had early-stage hepatocellular carcinoma and went to surgical resection without receiving any prior therapy. No macroscopic evidence of necrosis or hemorrhage was present in the sampled areas. Multiple regions from a couple of patients were subjected to TCR sequencing (ImmunoSeq). Frozen tissue samples from resection were taken at least 1 cm away from one another. Samples labelled N were derived from nontumoral liver tissue adjacent to the tumor. The DNeasy blood and tissue kit was used to extract genomic DNA from bulk tissue. Findings and caveats that apply to the study as a whole: The authors acknowledged a relatively low patient number and under-sampled tumor-infiltrating lymphocyte representation as limitations.

The sequenced sample was tumor-adjacent normal tissue, obtained before any cancer treatment. The receptor's source is a woman between 65 and 79 years old with hepatocellular carcinoma. This chain is built from TRBV3-1 (or the pseudogene TRBV3-2) and TRBJ2-1; a tentative D call is TRBD2 (6 bases match). This receptor has the CDR3 CASSPRGSSYNEQFF. The DNA sequence is as follows: TGTGCCAGCAGCCCTCGGGGGAGCTCCTACAATGAGCAGTTCTTC.